This record covers a single T cell receptor beta chain. Its target antigen remains unknown. Base qualities are not recorded, but no much larger clone differs from it by a single base. The data derive from a study of blood T cell repertoires in COVID-19 (dated by TCRdb to the early 2020s). About the study as a whole: Collaborator samples came from the United States, Italy and Spain and covered acute and convalescent phases of COVID-19. The prospective study material was composed of cDNA or gDNA derived from T cells, B-cell-depleted T cells, or PBMCs. Samples were obtained from the ongoing ImmuneRACE study (first 160 participants) and from over 1,000 subjects provided by 6 global collaborators. A freely available public database, intended as a resource for researchers studying the immune response to SARS-CoV-2, is where the repertoires were released. The dataset comprised deeply sampled blood TCRbeta repertoires from subjects exposed to, actively infected with, or recovered from COVID-19. Where HLA class I and class II types were available, the types were taken from metadata supplied by the sample provider, not from assay-based typing. Nearly every sample came with metadata listing a de-identified subject ID, COVID-19 status, age in years and sex.

General conclusions and limits of the study: The amount of clinical and demographic metadata varied by source and participant and was provided uncurated.

Each collaborating institution followed its own protocols to collect whole blood in K2EDTA tubes. Collaborator samples were shipped for TCRbeta analysis as frozen whole blood, isolated PBMCs, or DNA extracted from either sample type. TCRbeta CDR3 regions were amplified from genomic DNA by means of the immunoSEQ Assay, a bias-controlled multiplex PCR. The original pipeline was this. The number of nucleated cells in each sample was estimated by amplification of reference gene primers within the assay. To quantify the absolute abundance of each unique TCRbeta CDR3 rearrangement, sequence reads were collapsed and filtered. For each sample, productive Simpson clonality was calculated by taking the square root of Simpson's diversity index across productive rearrangements. The immuneACCESS repertoire file appears here via TCRdb, limited to in-frame rearrangements. These files lack a portion of the clones; in checked studies, under half of the deficit traces to unresolved V genes, and the cause of the others is not known. The DNA gave D and trimming, while V, J and clone size come from that table. Recorded for this sample are roughly 53,000 clones; 89% of them occurred a single time. Over 1.5% of the sample is held by the ten biggest clonotypes.

V drops 0 bases and J drops 7 bases, leaving 12 bases in between. Inclusive of the bounding cysteine and phenylalanine, the CDR3 is 14 residues long. The entry retains the CDR3 DNA only, 42 bases that are in frame from base 1. The germline V gene encodes CDR1 ENHRY and CDR2 SYGVKD. The source material was peripheral blood. The clonotype comes from a man aged 60 to 69 with acute or convalescent COVID-19. The rearrangement combines TRBV10-3 with TRBJ1-2; tentative D gene TRBD1, with 5 bases matching. This receptor has the CDR3 CAISESGERSGYTF. Read as DNA, the sequence is TGTGCCATCAGTGAGTCAGGGGAACGGAGTGGCTACACCTTC.